Listed below are T cell receptor beta chains from one sample, sequenced in a study of CD4 T cells in relation to SARS-CoV-2 and coronaviruses. Their antigens are not known. Libraries were prepared by immunoSEQ multiplex PCR; TCRdb keeps only in-frame clonotypes and omits some of them. The sample holds around 15,000 clones, over 60% seen once. Sequenced: CD4+ T cells from PBMCs, cultured in vitro. Receptors were obtained from a human donor in good health. Both conserved end residues are part of each CDR3. A D gene is named only where the DNA matches it firmly. Not all rows give a size; the values are once, few, many and, for expanded clones, a class.

v_call	clone_size	d_call	j_call	cdr3_nt	cdr3_aa
TRBV10-3	-	TRBD1	TRBJ2-1	TGTGCCATCAGTGAGAGGGGGCTATACAATGAGCAGTTCTTC	CAISERGLYNEQFF
TRBV19	-	-	TRBJ1-1	TGTGCCAGTAGTTATGGTCGGAACACTGAAGCTTTCTTT	CASSYGRNTEAFF
TRBV5-1	-	TRBD1	TRBJ1-2	TGCGCCAGCAGCCACGGACAGGGTGGTGATGGCTACACCTTC	CASSHGQGGDGYTF
TRBV7-2	-	-	TRBJ1-1	TGTGCCAGCAGCTTAAAGGGGGGGGGCACTGAAGCTTTCTTT	CASSLKGGGTEAFF
TRBV24-1	few	-	TRBJ2-7	TGTGCCACCAGGGGTACTAGTATACAATACGAGCAGTACTTC	CATRGTSIQYEQYF
TRBV6-2/TRBV6-3	few	TRBD1	TRBJ1-1	TGTGCCAGCAGTGATGGACAGGGGCGAACTGAAGCTTTCTTT	CASSDGQGRTEAFF
TRBV7-9	-	-	TRBJ1-2	TGTGCCAGCAGCTTAAGCGGCGCCCAAAGAGACTACACCTTC	CASSLSGAQRDYTF
TRBV7-2	once	-	TRBJ1-2	TGTGCCAGCAGCCTCGGACGAGCTAACTATGGCTACACCTTC	CASSLGRANYGYTF
TRBV3-1/TRBV3-2	-	TRBD2	TRBJ2-5	TGTGCCAGCAGCAAGTTAGCGGGACAAGAGACCCAGTACTTC	CASSKLAGQETQYF
TRBV4-2	-	-	TRBJ2-2	TGTGCCAGCAGCCTGCCGGGGGGCGTAGCCGGGGAGCTGTTTTTT	CASSLPGGVAGELFF
TRBV13	-	-	TRBJ2-1	TGTGCCAGCAGCCCCAGACGGGTCGGTATTTCCGATGAGCAGTTCTTC	CASSPRRVGISDEQFF
TRBV19	-	-	TRBJ2-2	TGTGCCAGTAGCATAATTTGGACGTCGAACACCGGGGAGCTGTTTTTT	CASSIIWTSNTGELFF
TRBV19	-	-	TRBJ2-5	TGTGCCACAGAAAAACCGGGACCATCGGAGACCCAGTACTTC	CATEKPGPSETQYF
TRBV11-2	-	TRBD2	TRBJ2-3	TGTGCCAGCAGCTTGGTAAGCCGGCGGGAGTGGATAACAGATACGCAGTATTTT	CASSLVSRREWITDTQYF
TRBV6-5	-	-	TRBJ1-1	TGTGCCAGCAAGGCCCGAGACAAGAACACTGAAGCTTTCTTT	CASKARDKNTEAFF
TRBV6-1	-	-	TRBJ2-7	TGTGCCAGCAGTGAAGAGGCAGGGAACCTATCCTACGAGCAGTACTTC	CASSEEAGNLSYEQYF
TRBV12-3/TRBV12-4	once	-	TRBJ2-3	TGTGCCAGCAGTACCCGACTGAAGACGCAGTATTTT	CASSTRLKTQYF
TRBV7-8	few	-	TRBJ2-1	TGTGCCAGCAGCTCAGCCCCAAGCTCCTACAATGAGCAGTTCTTC	CASSSAPSSYNEQFF
TRBV6-2/TRBV6-3	-	-	TRBJ1-2	TGTGCCAGCAGTTACCCAGCGCAGGGTAAGAGTGGCTACACCTTC	CASSYPAQGKSGYTF
TRBV7-3	-	TRBD2	TRBJ2-3	TGTGCCAGCAGGGCGATCGGGACTAGCGGCTTCACAGATACGCAGTATTTT	CASRAIGTSGFTDTQYF
TRBV6-6	-	-	TRBJ2-3	TGTGCCAGCAGTTCACGGGACACTTGGGCAGATACGCAGTATTTT	CASSSRDTWADTQYF
TRBV5-1	-	TRBD1	TRBJ2-3	TGCGCCAGCAGCCGGGGGTCAGGGGGCGTTTCAGATACGCAGTATTTT	CASSRGSGGVSDTQYF
TRBV19	-	TRBD1	TRBJ1-3	TGTGCCAATGGACAGGGATCCAGGAACACCATATATTTT	CANGQGSRNTIYF
TRBV20-1	-	TRBD2	TRBJ2-7	TGCAGTGCTAGTCGGGGACTAGAAAGGTCCTACGAGCAGTACTTC	CSASRGLERSYEQYF
TRBV5-1	-	TRBD1	TRBJ2-7	TGCGCCAGCAGCTTGGGTGGTGGGACAGGGGGAAGTTACGAGCAGTACTTC	CASSLGGGTGGSYEQYF
TRBV19	-	-	TRBJ2-2	TGTGCCAGTAGTACCCATCACCTCGGACCTTTCGGGGAGCTGTTTTTT	CASSTHHLGPFGELFF
TRBV6-6	-	-	TRBJ1-4	TGTGCCAGCAGTCCACGGAACCACGCTGCAACTAATGAAAAACTGTTTTTT	CASSPRNHAATNEKLFF
TRBV7-9	-	-	TRBJ1-3	TGTGCCAGCAGTGTTGGGTACACCATATATTTT	CASSVGYTIYF
TRBV10-3	-	TRBD1	TRBJ2-4	TGTGCCATCTCTGGACAGGGGTCCCAAAACATTCAGTACTTC	CAISGQGSQNIQYF
TRBV3-1/TRBV3-2	few	TRBD2	TRBJ2-7	TGTGCCAGCAGCCGTAACCTAGGACTAGCGGGGGTGGGCCACGAGCAGTACTTC	CASSRNLGLAGVGHEQYF
TRBV30	-	-	TRBJ2-2	TGTGCCTGGAACGGACTGGGGAAGAACACCGGGGAGCTGTTTTTT	CAWNGLGKNTGELFF
TRBV21-1	-	-	TRBJ2-2	TGTGCCAGCAGCCCCCGGGACACTAGCGGGAACACCGGGGAGCTGTTTTTT	CASSPRDTSGNTGELFF
TRBV10-3	-	-	TRBJ2-7	TGTGCCATCAGAGCCAGCGAGGCCCCTAGGGAGCAGTACTTC	CAIRASEAPREQYF
TRBV4-1	-	-	TRBJ1-2	TGCGCCAGCAGCCAACTGGGCAGGACAAGGCACTATGGCTACACCTTC	CASSQLGRTRHYGYTF
TRBV11-2	-	-	TRBJ2-7	TGTGCCAGCAGCTTAGATGTCACGGCCTACGAGCAGTACTTC	CASSLDVTAYEQYF
TRBV12-1	-	-	TRBJ2-7	TGTGCCAGCAGCCCTGGACTAGAGCCGGGCGAGCAGTACTTC	CASSPGLEPGEQYF
TRBV5-1	-	-	TRBJ1-4	TGCGCCAGCAGCTTGGGAGCAGGAAATGAAAAACTGTTTTTT	CASSLGAGNEKLFF
TRBV18	-	TRBD1	TRBJ2-7	TGTGCCAGCTCACCAGGGACAGGGAGCACCTACGAGCAGTACTTC	CASSPGTGSTYEQYF
TRBV6-5	-	-	TRBJ1-2	TGTGCCACCCTGCGGGGCGACTATGGCTACACCTTC	CATLRGDYGYTF
TRBV5-4	few	-	TRBJ1-2	TGTGCCAGCAGCCCCCGGGGGAGTTGGTATGGCTACACCTTC	CASSPRGSWYGYTF